This TCR beta chain was retrieved from a study of CD8+CD57+ T cells in acquired aplastic anemia. Study information: The DNA of sorted CD4+ and CD8+ cells averaged around 3 ug. Healthy donors had, on average, roughly 9.9 million reads for their CD4+ cells.

Using genomic DNA as the template, TCR beta VDJ and CDR3 profiling was carried out. Each CDR3 protein gets one entry after TCRdb re-called the reads with MiXCR. The sample includes some 180,000 distinct CDR3 sequences, 35% to 50% of them seen just once. Germline V CDR1 and CDR2: DFQATT, SNEGSKA (reference sequence). Trimming pared 6 bases from V and 0 bases from J, leaving 12 bases between. The CDR3 covers 15 residues. The TCR originated in a human donor in good health. The rearrangement uses TRBV20-1 and TRBJ2-6; the D call may be TRBD1 or TRBD2 (5 bases each). Sequencing was carried out using sorted CD4+, CD8+, or CD8+CD57+ T cells (not recorded which) from PBMCs. Here the CDR3 reads CSAWDGYSGANVLTF. The DNA of the CDR3 is TGCAGTGCCTGGGACGGCTACTCTGGGGCCAACGTCCTGACTTTC.